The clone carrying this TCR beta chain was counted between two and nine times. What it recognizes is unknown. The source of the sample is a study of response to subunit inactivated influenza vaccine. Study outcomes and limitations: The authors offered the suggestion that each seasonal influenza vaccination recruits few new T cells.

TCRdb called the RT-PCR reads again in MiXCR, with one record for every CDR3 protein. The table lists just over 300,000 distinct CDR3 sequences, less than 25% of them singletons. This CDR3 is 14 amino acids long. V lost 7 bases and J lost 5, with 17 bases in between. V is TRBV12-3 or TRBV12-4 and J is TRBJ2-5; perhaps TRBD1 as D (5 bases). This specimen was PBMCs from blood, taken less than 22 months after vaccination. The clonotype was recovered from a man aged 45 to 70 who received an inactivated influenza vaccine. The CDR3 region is CASTKLGLGETQYF. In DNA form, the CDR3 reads TGTGCCAGCACCAAATTGGGGCTTGGGGAGACCCAGTACTTC.